This T cell receptor (beta chain) emerged from a study of blood T cell repertoires in COVID-19. At the level of the study: Acute and convalescent COVID-19 specimens originated in the United States, Italy and Spain. In each case, the material was cDNA or gDNA derived from T cells, B-cell-depleted T cells, or PBMCs.

Germline V gives CDR1 SGHRS, CDR2 YFSETQ. This CDR3 contains 17 residues. Trimming took 0 bases from V and 0 from J, leaving 10 bases between them. Authors' methods: The authors estimated nucleated cell counts from reference gene primer amplification. Sequencing used immunoSEQ multiplex PCR; TCRdb keeps in-frame clones, though not all of them. The DNA gave D and trimming, while V, J and clone size come from that table. The sample shows more than 95,000 clones, about 80% of them seen only once. The sample was peripheral blood. V and J are TRBV5-1 and TRBJ2-6; no clear D gene. The origin of this receptor is a man between 60 and 75 years old with acute or convalescent COVID-19. The CDR3 loop is CASSLVRYGSGANVLTF. The CDR3 bases are TGCGCCAGCAGCTTGGTTAGATACGGCTCTGGGGCCAACGTCCTGACTTTC.